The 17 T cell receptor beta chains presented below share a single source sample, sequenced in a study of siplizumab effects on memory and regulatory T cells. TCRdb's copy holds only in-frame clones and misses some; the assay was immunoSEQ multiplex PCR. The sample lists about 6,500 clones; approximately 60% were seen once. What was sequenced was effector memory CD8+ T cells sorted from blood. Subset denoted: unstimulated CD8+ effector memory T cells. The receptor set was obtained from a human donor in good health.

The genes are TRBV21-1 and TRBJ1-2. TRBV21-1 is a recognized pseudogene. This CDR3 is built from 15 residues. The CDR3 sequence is CASSKGRATNYGYTF. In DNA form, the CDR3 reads TGTGCCAGCAGCAAAGGGAGGGCAACCAACTATGGCTACACCTTC.

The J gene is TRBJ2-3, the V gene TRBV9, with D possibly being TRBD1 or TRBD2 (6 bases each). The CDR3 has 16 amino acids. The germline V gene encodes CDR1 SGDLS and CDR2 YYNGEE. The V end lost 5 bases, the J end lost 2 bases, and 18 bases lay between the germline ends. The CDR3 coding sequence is TGTGCCAGCAGTCTTTGGGGGCGGGGCGACACAGATACGCAGTATTTT. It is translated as CASSLWGRGDTDTQYF.

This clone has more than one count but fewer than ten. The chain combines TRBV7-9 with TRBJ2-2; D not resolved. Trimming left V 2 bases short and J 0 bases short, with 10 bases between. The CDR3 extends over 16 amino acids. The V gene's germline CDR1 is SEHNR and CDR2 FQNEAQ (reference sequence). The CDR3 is CASSLRKQPNTGELFF. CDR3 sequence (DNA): TGTGCCAGCAGCTTAAGAAAACAGCCGAACACCGGGGAGCTGTTTTTT.

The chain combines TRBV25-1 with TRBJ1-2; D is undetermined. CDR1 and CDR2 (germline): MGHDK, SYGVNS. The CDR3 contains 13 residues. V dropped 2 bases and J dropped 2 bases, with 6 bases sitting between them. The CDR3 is CASSERENYGYTF. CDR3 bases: TGTGCCAGCAGTGAAAGGGAGAACTATGGCTACACCTTC.

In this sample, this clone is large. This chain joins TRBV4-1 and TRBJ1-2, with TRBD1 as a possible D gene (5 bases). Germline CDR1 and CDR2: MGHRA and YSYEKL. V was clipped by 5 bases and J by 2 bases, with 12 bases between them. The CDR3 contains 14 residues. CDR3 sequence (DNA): TGCGCCAGCAGCGAAGTGACAGAGAACTATGGCTACACCTTC. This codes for CASSEVTENYGYTF.

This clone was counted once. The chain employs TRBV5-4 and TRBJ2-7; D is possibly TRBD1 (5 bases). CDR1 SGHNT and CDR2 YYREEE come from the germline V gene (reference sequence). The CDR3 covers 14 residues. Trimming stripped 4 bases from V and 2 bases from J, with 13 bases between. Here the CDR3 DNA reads TGTGCCAGCAGCCTCGGACATGCTCCCTACGAGCAGTACTTC. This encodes CASSLGHAPYEQYF.

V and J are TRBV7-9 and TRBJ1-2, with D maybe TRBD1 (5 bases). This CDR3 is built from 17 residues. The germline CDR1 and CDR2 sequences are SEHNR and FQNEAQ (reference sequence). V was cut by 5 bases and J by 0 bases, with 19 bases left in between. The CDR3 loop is CASSDPGRSFSNYGYTF. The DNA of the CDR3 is TGTGCCAGCAGCGATCCGGGACGGAGCTTCTCTAACTATGGCTACACCTTC.

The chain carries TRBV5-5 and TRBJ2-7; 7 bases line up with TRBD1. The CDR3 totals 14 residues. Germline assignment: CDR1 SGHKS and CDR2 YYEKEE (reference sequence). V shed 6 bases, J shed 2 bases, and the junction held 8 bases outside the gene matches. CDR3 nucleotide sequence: TGTGCCAGCATCAAAGGGGGCGAAACCTACGAGCAGTACTTC. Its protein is CASIKGGETYEQYF.

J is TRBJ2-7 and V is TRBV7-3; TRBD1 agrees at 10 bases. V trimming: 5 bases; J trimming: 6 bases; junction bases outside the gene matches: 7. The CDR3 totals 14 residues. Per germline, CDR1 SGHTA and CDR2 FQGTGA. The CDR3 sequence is CASSLTGTGVEQYF. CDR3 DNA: TGTGCCAGCAGCCTTACCGGGACAGGGGTCGAGCAGTACTTC.

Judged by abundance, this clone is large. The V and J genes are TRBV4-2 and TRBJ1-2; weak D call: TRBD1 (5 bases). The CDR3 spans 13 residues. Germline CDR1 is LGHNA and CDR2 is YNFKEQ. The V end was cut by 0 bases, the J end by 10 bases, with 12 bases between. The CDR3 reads CASSQDRVNLYTF. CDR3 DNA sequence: TGTGCCAGCAGCCAAGACAGGGTTAATCTCTACACCTTC.

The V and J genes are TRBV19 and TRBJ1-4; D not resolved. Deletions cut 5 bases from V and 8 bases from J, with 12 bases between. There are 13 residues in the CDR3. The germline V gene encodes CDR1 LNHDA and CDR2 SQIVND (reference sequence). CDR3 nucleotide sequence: TGTGCCAGTAGTCCGGGCGAATGGGAAAAACTGTTTTTT. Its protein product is CASSPGEWEKLFF.

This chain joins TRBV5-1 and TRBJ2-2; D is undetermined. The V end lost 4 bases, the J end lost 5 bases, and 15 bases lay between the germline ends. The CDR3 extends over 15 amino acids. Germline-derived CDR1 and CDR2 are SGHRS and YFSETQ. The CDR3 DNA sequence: TGCGCCAGCAGCGACCCACGATCGGGTACCGGGGAGCTGTTTTTT. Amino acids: CASSDPRSGTGELFF.

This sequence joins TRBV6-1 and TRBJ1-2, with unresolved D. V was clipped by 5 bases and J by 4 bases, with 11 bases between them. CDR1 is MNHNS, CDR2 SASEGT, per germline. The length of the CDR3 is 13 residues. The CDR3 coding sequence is TGTGCCAGCAGTCCCCAAGGAGGCTATGGCTACACCTTC. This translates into CASSPQGGYGYTF.

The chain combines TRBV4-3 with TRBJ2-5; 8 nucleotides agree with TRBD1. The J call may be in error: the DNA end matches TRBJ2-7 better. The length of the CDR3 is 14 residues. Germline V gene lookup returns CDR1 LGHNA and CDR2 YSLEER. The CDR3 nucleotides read TGCGCCAGCAGCCAAGGGACAGGGACCTACGAGCAGTACTTC. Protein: CASSQGTGTYEQYF.

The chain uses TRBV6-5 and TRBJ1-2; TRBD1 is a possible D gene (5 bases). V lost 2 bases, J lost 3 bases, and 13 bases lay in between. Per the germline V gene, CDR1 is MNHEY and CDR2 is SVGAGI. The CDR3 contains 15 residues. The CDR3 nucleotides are TGTGCCAGCAGTTACGGAACAGGCTGGGACTATGGCTACACCTTC. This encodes CASSYGTGWDYGYTF.

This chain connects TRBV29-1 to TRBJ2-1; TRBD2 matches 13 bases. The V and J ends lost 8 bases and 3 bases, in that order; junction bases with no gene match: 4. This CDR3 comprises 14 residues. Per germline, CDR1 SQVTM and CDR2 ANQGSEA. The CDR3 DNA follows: TGCAGCTTACGGACTAGCGGGGGCTACAATGAGCAGTTCTTC. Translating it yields CSLRTSGGYNEQFF.

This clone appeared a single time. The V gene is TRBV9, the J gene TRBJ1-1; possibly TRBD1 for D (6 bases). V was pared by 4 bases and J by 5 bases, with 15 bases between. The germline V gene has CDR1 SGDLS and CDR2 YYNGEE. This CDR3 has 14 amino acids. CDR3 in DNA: TGTGCCAGCAGCCTGCAGGGGCTGGGGACTGAAGCTTTCTTT. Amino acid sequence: CASSLQGLGTEAFF.